What follows are 23 T cell receptor beta chains derived from one specimen sequenced in a study of blood T cell repertoires in COVID-19. The protocol was immunoSEQ multiplex PCR, while the TCRdb copy is restricted to in-frame clones and leaves out a portion. The table has a few hundred thousand clones, roughly 84% seen once. Input material: peripheral blood. These TCRs come from a woman aged 55 to 70 with acute or convalescent COVID-19.

The rearrangement joins TRBV19 to TRBJ1-5; D perhaps matches TRBD1 (5 bases). The CDR3 has 16 residues. V was shortened by 2 bases and J by 7 bases, with 18 bases between the two germline ends. Germline V gene lookup returns CDR1 LNHDA and CDR2 SQIVND (reference sequence). The CDR3 protein is CASSIPPRAANQPQHF. CDR3 coding DNA: TGTGCCAGTAGTATACCCCCCAGGGCAGCGAACCAGCCCCAGCATTTT. The whole variable domain, remainder taken from reference TRBV19 and TRBJ1-5, is DGGITQSPKYLFRKEGQNVTLSCEQNLNHDAMYWYRQDPGQGLRLIYYSQIVNDFQKGDIAEGYSVSREKKESFPLTVTSAQKNPTAFYLCASSIPPRAANQPQHFGDGTRLSIL.

This clone was detected only once. V usage is TRBV27 and J usage is TRBJ1-2; the D gene is possibly TRBD1 (5 bases). The germline gives CDR1 MNHEY, CDR2 SMNVEV (reference sequence). With 0 bases removed from V and 3 bases from J, the gap between germline ends came to 11 bases. This CDR3 contains 15 residues. The DNA for the CDR3 is TGTGCCAGCAGTTTATCGGCAGGGTCTCACTATGGCTACACCTTC. It codes for CASSLSAGSHYGYTF.

The chain employs TRBV6-4 and TRBJ2-3, with 13 bases that match TRBD2. This CDR3 region has 18 residues. The J segment lost 2 bases and the V segment lost 1 base, leaving 6 bases of the junction unmatched. Germline CDR1 is MRHNA and CDR2 is SNTAGT. The CDR3 DNA follows: TGTGCCAGCAGTGACTGCGGACTAGCGGGGGAGCTCACAGATACGCAGTATTTT. Amino acids: CASSDCGLAGELTDTQYF.

The chain recombines TRBV29-1 with TRBJ1-2; D not certain. The V end lost 6 bases, the J end lost 0 bases, and 8 bases lay between the germline ends. Per the germline V gene, CDR1 is SQVTM and CDR2 is ANQGSEA. CDR3 length equals 12 residues. The DNA for the CDR3 is TGCAGCGTCAGTACAGCTAACTATGGCTACACCTTC. As protein: CSVSTANYGYTF.

The CDR3 spells CASSVRQGTGNQPQHF. CDR3 DNA: TGTGCCAGCAGCGTCCGACAGGGTACGGGCAATCAGCCCCAGCATTTT. The V and J genes are TRBV7-8 and TRBJ1-5; 7 bases are a match to TRBD1. Per the germline V gene, CDR1 is SGHVS and CDR2 is FQNEAQ. This CDR3 region has 16 residues. V was clipped by 5 bases and J by 2 bases; unmatched bases: 9.

The chain uses TRBV19 and TRBJ1-2; possibly TRBD1 for D (5 bases). Trimming left V 10 bases short and J 7 bases short, with 16 bases between. Germline V gives CDR1 LNHDA, CDR2 SQIVND (reference sequence). The CDR3 is made up of 12 amino acids. CDR3 loop: CATGEGLGGYTF. Written as DNA, the CDR3 is TGTGCCACCGGGGAGGGGTTGGGTGGCTACACCTTC.

This clone was seen only once. The gene calls are TRBV30 and TRBJ2-3, with TRBD2 identical over 13 bases. This CDR3 spans 14 amino acids. Germline V gene lookup returns CDR1 GTSNPN and CDR2 SVGIG (reference sequence). V dropped 3 bases and J dropped 4; count of bases not matched to a gene: 1. The CDR3 bases are TGTGCCTGGAGACTAGCGGGGGGGCCAGATACGCAGTATTTT. As protein: CAWRLAGGPDTQYF.

The chain has TRBV21-1 and TRBJ1-4. TRBV21-1 constitutes a pseudogene. The CDR3 is made up of 12 amino acids. DNA of the CDR3: TGTGCCAGCAGCAAAGTCTGTGAAAAACTGTTTTTT. It is translated as CASSKVCEKLFF.

This clone has a handful of counts. The chain employs TRBV27 and TRBJ2-2; 11 nucleotides line up with TRBD1. CDR1 is MNHEY and CDR2 is SMNVEV in the germline V gene (reference sequence). This CDR3 is 14 amino acids long. Trimming removed 8 bases from V and 5 bases from J; junction bases left unmatched: 4. For the CDR3, the DNA is TGTGCCAGCGCCCGGGACAGGGGGACCGGGGAGCTGTTTTTT. Protein: CASARDRGTGELFF.

The gene calls are TRBV3-1 (or the pseudogene TRBV3-2) and TRBJ2-5, with D perhaps TRBD2 (6 bases). CDR1 LGHDT and CDR2 YNNKEL come from the germline V gene (reference sequence). The ends were cut back, 0 bases at V and 2 bases at J, with 13 bases in the middle. The CDR3 is 16 residues long. Here the CDR3 reads CASSQDETRDQETQYF. The CDR3 nucleotides are TGTGCCAGCAGCCAAGATGAGACTAGGGATCAAGAGACCCAGTACTTC.

This clone was seen only once. The chain is built from TRBV11-3 and TRBJ1-5, with a weak D call TRBD1 (5 bases). Trimming took off 5 bases at V and 7 bases at J, with 24 bases between the two ends. Germline V gives CDR1 SGHNT, CDR2 YENEEA. CDR3 length: 17 residues. The CDR3 nucleotides read TGTGCCAGCAGCCGTAAACCTGCCAGGGCTCGGGGGCAGCCCCAGCATTTT. It yields the protein CASSRKPARARGQPQHF.

The V call is TRBV7-2, the J call TRBJ2-7; TRBD1 agrees at 8 bases. V shed 5 bases, J shed 8 bases, and the junction held 14 bases outside the gene matches. The CDR3 runs to 15 residues. CDR1 is SGHTA and CDR2 is FQGNSA in the germline V gene. CDR3 residues: CASSPLGTGLRKQYF. CDR3 coding DNA: TGTGCCAGCAGCCCCCTAGGGACAGGTCTACGAAAGCAGTACTTC.

The chain employs TRBV15 and TRBJ1-5; TRBD1 matches 7 bases. The CDR3 spans 15 residues. Germline V lookup: CDR1 LNHNV, CDR2 YYDKDF (reference sequence). With 8 bases clipped from V and 0 bases from J, the junction kept 7 bases outside the gene matches. This CDR3 reads CATEDRMYSNQPQHF. The CDR3 DNA sequence: TGTGCCACCGAGGACAGGATGTATAGCAATCAGCCCCAGCATTTT.

The genes are TRBV4-1 and TRBJ2-5; the D gene is possibly TRBD1 (6 bases). V lost 4 bases, J lost 5 bases, and 8 bases lay in between. Germline loops: CDR1 MGHRA, CDR2 YSYEKL. The CDR3 has 12 amino acids. CDR3: CASSLDRETQYF. The CDR3 region has the DNA TGCGCCAGCAGCCTAGACAGGGAGACCCAGTACTTC.

The chain links TRBV30 to TRBJ2-3, with D possibly matching TRBD2 (6 bases). CDR3 length: 15 residues. Trimming removed 4 bases from V and 0 bases from J, with 14 bases in between. The germline gives CDR1 GTSNPN, CDR2 SVGIG (reference sequence). The CDR3 protein is CAWTQSGSSTDTQYF. The DNA for the CDR3 is TGTGCCTGGACCCAAAGCGGGTCTAGCACAGATACGCAGTATTTT. Full variable domain (remainder filled in from reference TRBV30 and TRBJ2-3): SQTIHQWPATLVQPVGSPLSLECTVEGTSNPNLYWYRQAAGRGLQLLFYSVGIGQISSEVPQNLSASRPQDRQFILSSKKLLLSDSGFYLCAWTQSGSSTDTQYFGPGTRLTVL.

V usage is TRBV5-1 and J usage is TRBJ1-1, with 9 bases matching TRBD1. The germline CDR1 and CDR2 sequences are SGHRS and YFSETQ. Trimming took 5 bases from V and 5 from J; bases not matched to a gene: 7. The CDR3 totals 14 residues. Here the CDR3 DNA reads TGCGCCAGCAGATACGACAGGGGGGGAACTGAAGCTTTCTTT. Translated: CASRYDRGGTEAFF.

The rearrangement links TRBV27 to TRBJ1-6; D possibly corresponds to TRBD1 (6 bases). The germline gives CDR1 MNHEY, CDR2 SMNVEV (reference sequence). The CDR3 totals 14 residues. V lost 6 bases and J 7 bases, leaving 13 bases between the germline ends. DNA for the CDR3: TGTGCCAGCAGATATGGACAGACCAATTCACCCCTCCACTTT. Protein: CASRYGQTNSPLHF.

CDR3 in DNA: TGTGCCAGCCATAAAAGCGGGGGGGCCCCCGGGGAGCTGTTTTTT. Protein product: CASHKSGGAPGELFF. The chain employs TRBV7-9 and TRBJ2-2, with 10 bases that match TRBD2. The CDR3 totals 15 residues. The J segment lost 6 bases and the V segment lost 8 bases, leaving 9 bases of the junction unmatched. Germline V gene data show CDR1 as SEHNR and CDR2 as FQNEAQ (reference sequence).

With respect to this clone: The sample carries other DNA sequences with the same CDR3. The chain employs TRBV28 and TRBJ1-1; perhaps TRBD1 as D (6 bases). In germline, CDR1 is MDHEN, CDR2 SYDVKM. V lost 2 bases to trimming and J lost 5 bases, with 9 bases between them. This CDR3 comprises 13 residues. This chain's CDR3 is CASSLQGSTEAFF. DNA for the CDR3: TGTGCCAGCAGTTTACAGGGGTCGACTGAAGCTTTCTTT.

This clone was recorded once. This sequence joins TRBV4-2 and TRBJ2-5; 10 bases agree with TRBD2. After removal of 3 bases from V and 5 bases from J, the junction contained 6 bases not matched to a gene. The CDR3 loop spans 15 amino acids. The germline V gene encodes CDR1 LGHNA and CDR2 YNFKEQ. CDR3 protein: CASSHGAGGRETQYF. The CDR3 coding sequence is TGTGCCAGCAGCCATGGAGCGGGGGGGCGGGAGACCCAGTACTTC.

J is TRBJ1-2 and V is TRBV28, with 7 bases lining up with TRBD1. J gave up 2 bases and V 3 bases, and 6 bases lay outside the gene matches. CDR1 is MDHEN and CDR2 is SYDVKM in the germline V gene. The CDR3 spans 15 residues. CDR3 sequence (DNA): TGTGCCAGCAGTTTTGGAAGGGGGCGAAACTATGGCTACACCTTC. Translated: CASSFGRGRNYGYTF.

The J gene is TRBJ2-7, the V gene TRBV5-4; 8 bases map to TRBD1. V was pared by 4 bases and J by 6 bases, with 6 bases of the junction left unmatched. CDR3 length: 13 amino acids. CDR1 is SGHNT, CDR2 YYREEE, per germline (reference sequence). CDR3 sequence reads: CASSKDRVGEQYF. CDR3 sequence (DNA): TGTGCCAGCAGCAAGGACAGGGTTGGCGAGCAGTACTTC.

The V and J genes are TRBV4-3 and TRBJ1-2, with unresolved D. The germline V gene has CDR1 LGHNA and CDR2 YSLEER. Deletions cut 1 base from V and 0 bases from J, with 6 bases between. This CDR3 comprises 14 residues. The CDR3 DNA sequence: TGCGCCAGCAGCCAAGGGCCTTCTAACTATGGCTACACCTTC. It codes for CASSQGPSNYGYTF.